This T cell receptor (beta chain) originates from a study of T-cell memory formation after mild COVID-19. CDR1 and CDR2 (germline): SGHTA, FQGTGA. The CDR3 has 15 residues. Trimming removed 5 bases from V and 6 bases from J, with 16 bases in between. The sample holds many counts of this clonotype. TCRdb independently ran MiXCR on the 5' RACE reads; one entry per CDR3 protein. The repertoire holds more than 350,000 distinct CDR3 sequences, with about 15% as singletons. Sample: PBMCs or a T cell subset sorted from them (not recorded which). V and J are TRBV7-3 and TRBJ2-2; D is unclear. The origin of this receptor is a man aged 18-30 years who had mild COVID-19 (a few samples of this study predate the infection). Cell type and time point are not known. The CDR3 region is CASSQRAELAGELFF. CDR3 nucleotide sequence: TGTGCCAGCAGCCAAAGGGCGGAATTGGCCGGGGAGCTGTTTTTT.